This T cell receptor beta chain was observed in a study of regulatory T cells in long-lasting Graves disease. Regarding the study as a whole: With under 3,500 shared public clonotypes, persistent patients exceeded new patients, who shared about a thousand.

Building the TCR beta libraries relied on iRepertoire HTBI primers, and CDR3 regions underwent Arm-PCR. TCRdb reanalysed the multiplex PCR reads using MiXCR and keeps one entry per CDR3 protein. The table shows about 500,000 distinct CDR3 sequences, with 15% to 20% occurring only once. Time point: newly diagnosed GD, antithyroid drugs for less than 3 months. The authors made the TCR library using RNA they extracted from PBMCs. This clonotype was seen many times. Its antigen is as yet unknown. V trimming: 6 bases; J trimming: 4 bases; junction bases outside the gene matches: 6. Per germline, CDR1 SNHLY and CDR2 FYNNEI. The CDR3 sequence is 14 residues long. The same specimen was also included in a second study, on T cells in Graves' hyperthyroidism and ophthalmopathy.

The chain has TRBV2 and TRBJ2-7; 10 nucleotides align to TRBD2. This TCR derives from a man in his forties or fifties with Graves disease. The input for sequencing was peripheral blood mononuclear cells (PBMCs), taken at new diagnosis, from a patient treated with antithyroid drugs. The CDR3 sequence is CASSPSGSTYEQYF. The CDR3 nucleotides read TGTGCCAGCAGCCCTAGCGGGAGTACTTACGAGCAGTACTTC.